Listed below are T cell receptor beta chains from one sample, sequenced in a study of cytomegalovirus exposure and HLA in healthy donors. Produced via immunoSEQ multiplex PCR; TCRdb's table is partial and in-frame only. The sample records over 150,000 clones, around 83% being singletons. Sequencing input: PBMCs. The source of these receptors is a man younger than 45 in good health and CMV-seropositive. The CDR3 runs from the conserved cysteine through the conserved F or W. The D gene is left open where the match is weak. Rows give clone size only sometimes, using once, few, many, or a class for an expanded clone.

cdr3_nt: TGTGCCAGCTCACCTCGAGGGACAGGGAACAATGAGCAGTTCTTC
cdr3_aa: CASSPRGTGNNEQFF
d_call: TRBD1
v_call: TRBV18
j_call: TRBJ2-1
clone_size: -

cdr3_nt: TGTGCCAGCAGCGCGCGTATTGGGGGCGGCAGGAATGAGCAGTTCTTC
cdr3_aa: CASSARIGGGRNEQFF
d_call: -
v_call: TRBV11-2
j_call: TRBJ2-1
clone_size: -

cdr3_nt: TGTGCCAGCAGCTCCTATATAGATGAAAAACTGTTTTTT
cdr3_aa: CASSSYIDEKLFF
d_call: -
v_call: TRBV11-3
j_call: TRBJ1-4
clone_size: -

cdr3_nt: TGTGCCAGCAGAGGGGGACCCCCGAACACTGAAGCTTTCTTT
cdr3_aa: CASRGGPPNTEAFF
d_call: -
v_call: TRBV7-9
j_call: TRBJ1-1
clone_size: -

cdr3_nt: TGTGCCAGCAGTCTTGGGCAGGGGGTTAACTACGAGCAGTACTTC
cdr3_aa: CASSLGQGVNYEQYF
d_call: TRBD1
v_call: TRBV27
j_call: TRBJ2-7
clone_size: -

cdr3_nt: TGCAGCACAGGGGGGGACACTGAAGCTTTCTTT
cdr3_aa: CSTGGDTEAFF
d_call: TRBD1
v_call: TRBV20-1
j_call: TRBJ1-1
clone_size: -

cdr3_nt: TGTGTCCGGACACCAGGGGGCAGGGCGAACACCGGGGAGCTGTTTTTT
cdr3_aa: CVRTPGGRANTGELFF
d_call: TRBD1
v_call: TRBV7-7
j_call: TRBJ2-2
clone_size: -

cdr3_nt: TGCGCCAGCAGCTATGTCGGGAGGTCTGGGAGCGATGAGCAGTTCTTC
cdr3_aa: CASSYVGRSGSDEQFF
d_call: TRBD2
v_call: TRBV5-1
j_call: TRBJ2-1
clone_size: -

cdr3_nt: TGTGCCAGCAGCTTACAGGGGGCGAATGGCTACACCTTC
cdr3_aa: CASSLQGANGYTF
d_call: TRBD1
v_call: TRBV6-9
j_call: TRBJ1-2
clone_size: few

cdr3_nt: TGTGCCAGCAGCAGAGACAGGGTAGACTCTGGGGCCAACGTCCTGACTTTC
cdr3_aa: CASSRDRVDSGANVLTF
d_call: TRBD1
v_call: TRBV13
j_call: TRBJ2-6
clone_size: -

cdr3_nt: TGTGCCAGCAGCTTGCGTCACCACTCTGGGGCCAACGTCCTGACTTTC
cdr3_aa: CASSLRHHSGANVLTF
d_call: -
v_call: TRBV7-6
j_call: TRBJ2-6
clone_size: -

cdr3_nt: TGTGCCAGCGGGACTAGAGGGACCGGGGAGCTGTTTTTT
cdr3_aa: CASGTRGTGELFF
d_call: TRBD2
v_call: TRBV9
j_call: TRBJ2-2
clone_size: -

cdr3_nt: TGCGCCAGCACTAGACAGGGAGAGACCCAGTACTTC
cdr3_aa: CASTRQGETQYF
d_call: TRBD1
v_call: TRBV5-1
j_call: TRBJ2-5
clone_size: -

cdr3_nt: TGCGCCTTTCGGACAGGGAGGGTGGAACTGTTTTTT
cdr3_aa: CAFRTGRVELFF
d_call: TRBD1
v_call: TRBV23-1
j_call: TRBJ1-4
clone_size: -

cdr3_nt: TGTGCCAGCAGAACTGCAGCCAAAAACATTCAGTACTTC
cdr3_aa: CASRTAAKNIQYF
d_call: -
v_call: TRBV2
j_call: TRBJ2-4
clone_size: -

cdr3_nt: TGTGCCAGTAGTAGTAGTTGGGCTGAAAAACTGTTTTTT
cdr3_aa: CASSSSWAEKLFF
d_call: -
v_call: TRBV19
j_call: TRBJ1-4
clone_size: -

cdr3_nt: TGTGCCAGCAGCAAAGGGGATACCAGGAGGGACGAGCAGTACTTC
cdr3_aa: CASSKGDTRRDEQYF
d_call: -
v_call: TRBV21-1
j_call: TRBJ2-7
clone_size: -

cdr3_nt: TGTGCCACCAAGGAGGGAGTGGCTGGGGCCAACGTCCTGACTTTC
cdr3_aa: CATKEGVAGANVLTF
d_call: -
v_call: TRBV2
j_call: TRBJ2-6
clone_size: once

cdr3_nt: TGTGCCAGCAGCCCCGGGACAGGGTCCTACAATGAGCAGTTCTTC
cdr3_aa: CASSPGTGSYNEQFF
d_call: TRBD1
v_call: TRBV5-4
j_call: TRBJ2-1
clone_size: -

cdr3_nt: TGTGCCAGCTCCACACAGGGGGCGACAGGAAACACCATATATTTT
cdr3_aa: CASSTQGATGNTIYF
d_call: TRBD1
v_call: TRBV9
j_call: TRBJ1-3
clone_size: -

cdr3_nt: TGCAGCGTCAAGACAGTCACCCTGGGCACTGAAGCTTTCTTT
cdr3_aa: CSVKTVTLGTEAFF
d_call: -
v_call: TRBV29-1
j_call: TRBJ1-1
clone_size: -

cdr3_nt: TGTGCCAGCTCCCTTTGGACTAGCGGGATTCGCGCCGGGGAGCTGTTTTTT
cdr3_aa: CASSLWTSGIRAGELFF
d_call: TRBD2
v_call: TRBV18
j_call: TRBJ2-2
clone_size: -

cdr3_nt: TGTGCCAGCAGCCCAATTTTACGGGCAGATACGCAGTATTTT
cdr3_aa: CASSPILRADTQYF
d_call: -
v_call: TRBV7-9
j_call: TRBJ2-3
clone_size: -

cdr3_nt: TGTGCCAGCAGCCTAACAGGGGGCAATCAGCCCCAGCATTTT
cdr3_aa: CASSLTGGNQPQHF
d_call: TRBD1
v_call: TRBV2
j_call: TRBJ1-5
clone_size: -

cdr3_nt: TGTGCCAGTACCCAAACACATTATCAGCCCCAGCATTTT
cdr3_aa: CASTQTHYQPQHF
d_call: -
v_call: TRBV19
j_call: TRBJ1-5
clone_size: -

cdr3_nt: TGCGCCAGCAGCCAAGATGAGTTCACCGGGGAGCTGTTTTTT
cdr3_aa: CASSQDEFTGELFF
d_call: -
v_call: TRBV4-3
j_call: TRBJ2-2
clone_size: -

cdr3_nt: TGCGCCAGCAGCCACCCTAGGGAAGGGGATGAGCAGTTCTTC
cdr3_aa: CASSHPREGDEQFF
d_call: -
v_call: TRBV4-1
j_call: TRBJ2-1
clone_size: once